This T cell receptor beta chain was captured by sequencing in a study of blood T cell repertoires in COVID-19. The CDR3 spans 11 residues. CDR1 and CDR2 (germline): SQVTM, ANQGSEA. V was cut by 0 bases and J by 5 bases, with 4 bases left in between. Source study methods: Scientists estimated how many nucleated cells there were by amplifying reference gene primers. Profiled with immunoSEQ multiplex PCR; TCRdb holds only in-frame clones, not every one. V and J calls and clone size are copied from that table; D and trimming were computed from the DNA. The sample lists roughly 130,000 clones, less than 90% occurring once.

The sequencing input was peripheral blood. The chain has TRBV29-1 and TRBJ1-2; D ambiguous. This receptor was obtained from a woman aged 30 to 39 who had recovered from COVID-19. The CDR3 DNA follows: TGCAGCGTTGAAGACGGGTATGGCTACACCTTC. It translates to CSVEDGYGYTF. The entire variable domain, with the rest obtained from reference TRBV29-1 and TRBJ1-2, is as follows: SAVISQKPSRDICQRGTSLTIQCQVDSQVTMMFWYRQQPGQSLTLIATANQGSEATYESGFVIDKFPISRPNLTFSTLTVSNMSPEDSSIYLCSVEDGYGYTFGSGTRLTVV.